This TCR beta chain was sequenced in a study of T-cell reconstitution after alpha-beta-depleted transplantation in children. Trimming took 0 bases from V and 6 from J; bases not matched to a gene: 6. The CDR3 is made up of 15 amino acids. Germline CDR1 and CDR2: SGHKS and YYEKEE (reference sequence). This sample's TCRbeta library carried unique molecular identifier barcodes. From the PCR reads, TCRdb called clonotypes with MiXCR, one entry per CDR3 protein. The table shows some 350,000 distinct CDR3 sequences, with about 9.4% occurring only once. The receptor's source is a human donor who donated a stem cell graft to a child with acute lymphoblastic leukemia. Sequencing used PBMCs from the stem cell graft donor, obtained from the stem cell graft. This chain connects TRBV5-5 to TRBJ2-7; 10 bases match TRBD1. This chain's CDR3 is CASSLVIGTGAEQYF. CDR3 nucleotide sequence: TGTGCCAGCAGCTTGGTGATAGGGACAGGGGCCGAGCAGTACTTC.